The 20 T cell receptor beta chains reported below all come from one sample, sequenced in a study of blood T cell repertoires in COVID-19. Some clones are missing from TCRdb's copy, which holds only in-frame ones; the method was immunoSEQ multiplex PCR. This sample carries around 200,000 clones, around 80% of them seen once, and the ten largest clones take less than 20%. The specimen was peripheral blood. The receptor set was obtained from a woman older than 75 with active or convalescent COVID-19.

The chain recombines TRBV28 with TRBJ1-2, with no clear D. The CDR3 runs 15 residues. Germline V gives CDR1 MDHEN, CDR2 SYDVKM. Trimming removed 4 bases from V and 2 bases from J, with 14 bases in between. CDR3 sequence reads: CASSWPGPRNYGYTF. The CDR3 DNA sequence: TGTGCCAGCAGTTGGCCTGGGCCGAGAAACTATGGCTACACCTTC.

The CDR3 DNA follows: TGTGCCAGCAGCTTACTGGGACTAGCGGGAGGGATTGAGCAGTTCTTC. Protein sequence: CASSLLGLAGGIEQFF. The rearrangement uses TRBV7-2 and TRBJ2-1, with 16 positions matching TRBD2. Per the germline V gene, CDR1 is SGHTA and CDR2 is FQGNSA. J was trimmed by 9 bases and V by 2 bases; bases with no gene match: 4. This CDR3 region has 16 residues.

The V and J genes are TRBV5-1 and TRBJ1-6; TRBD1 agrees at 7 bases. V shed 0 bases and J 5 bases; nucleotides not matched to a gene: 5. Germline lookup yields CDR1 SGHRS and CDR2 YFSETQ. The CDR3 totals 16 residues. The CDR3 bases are TGCGCCAGCAGCTTGGCCGGGGACAGCCATAATTCACCCCTCCACTTT. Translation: CASSLAGDSHNSPLHF.

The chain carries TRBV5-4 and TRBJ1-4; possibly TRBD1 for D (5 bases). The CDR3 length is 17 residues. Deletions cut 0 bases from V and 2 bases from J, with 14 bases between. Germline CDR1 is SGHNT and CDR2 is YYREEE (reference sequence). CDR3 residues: CASSLGRGGGTNEKLFF. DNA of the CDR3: TGTGCCAGCAGCTTGGGGCGGGGCGGTGGGACTAATGAAAAACTGTTTTTT.

CDR3 in amino acids: CASSTGGSYF. In DNA, the CDR3 is TGTGCCAGCTCCACGGGGGGTTCGTATTTT. The chain carries TRBV4-2 and TRBJ2-3; TRBD2 aligns across 7 bases. This CDR3 has 10 residues. The germline V gene has CDR1 LGHNA and CDR2 YNFKEQ. J lost 14 bases, V lost 8 bases, and 7 bases had no gene match.

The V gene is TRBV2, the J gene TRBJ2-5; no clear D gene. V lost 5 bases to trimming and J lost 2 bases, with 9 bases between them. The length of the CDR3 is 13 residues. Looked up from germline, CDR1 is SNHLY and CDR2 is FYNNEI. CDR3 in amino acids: CASSFYPQETQYF. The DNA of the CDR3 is TGTGCCAGCAGTTTCTACCCGCAAGAGACCCAGTACTTC.

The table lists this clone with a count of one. CDR3 DNA sequence: TGTGCCAGCAGCTTAGTGTCAGACGGGACTGAAGCTTTCTTT. Encoded protein: CASSLVSDGTEAFF. This chain links TRBV7-2 with TRBJ1-1; no reliable D call. With 1 base removed from V and 5 bases from J, the gap between germline ends came to 11 bases. The CDR3 has 14 amino acids. CDR1 is SGHTA and CDR2 is FQGNSA in the germline V gene.

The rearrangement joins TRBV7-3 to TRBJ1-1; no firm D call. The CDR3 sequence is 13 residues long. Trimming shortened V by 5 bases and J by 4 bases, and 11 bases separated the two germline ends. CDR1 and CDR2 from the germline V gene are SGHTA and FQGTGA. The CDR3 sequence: CASSQNRGTEAFF. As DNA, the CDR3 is TGTGCCAGCAGCCAAAACCGGGGCACTGAAGCTTTCTTT.

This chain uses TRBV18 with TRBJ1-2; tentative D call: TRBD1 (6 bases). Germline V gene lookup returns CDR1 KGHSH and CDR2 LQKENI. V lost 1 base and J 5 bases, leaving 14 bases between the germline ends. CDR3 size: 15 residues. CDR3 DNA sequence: TGTGCCAGCTCACCACTAGGGGGTACGGTTTATGGCTACACCTTC. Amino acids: CASSPLGGTVYGYTF.

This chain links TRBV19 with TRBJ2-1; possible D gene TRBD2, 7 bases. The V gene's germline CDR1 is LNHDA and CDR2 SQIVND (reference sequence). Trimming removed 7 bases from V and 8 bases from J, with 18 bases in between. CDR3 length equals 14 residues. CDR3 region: CASTHTRGAYEQFF. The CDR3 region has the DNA TGTGCCAGTACTCATACCCGGGGGGCCTATGAGCAGTTCTTC.

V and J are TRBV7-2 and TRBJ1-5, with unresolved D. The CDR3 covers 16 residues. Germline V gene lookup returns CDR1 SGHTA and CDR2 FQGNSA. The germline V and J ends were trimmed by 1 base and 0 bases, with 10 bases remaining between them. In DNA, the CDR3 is TGTGCCAGCAGCTTAGAGGGCGGGTATAGCAATCAGCCCCAGCATTTT. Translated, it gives CASSLEGGYSNQPQHF.

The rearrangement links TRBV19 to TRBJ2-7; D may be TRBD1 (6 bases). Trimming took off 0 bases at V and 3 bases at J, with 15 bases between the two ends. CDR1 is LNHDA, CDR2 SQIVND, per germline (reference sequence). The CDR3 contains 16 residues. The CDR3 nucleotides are TGTGCCAGTAGTATAGAGCCAGGGGTTCGTTACTACGAGCAGTACTTC. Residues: CASSIEPGVRYYEQYF.

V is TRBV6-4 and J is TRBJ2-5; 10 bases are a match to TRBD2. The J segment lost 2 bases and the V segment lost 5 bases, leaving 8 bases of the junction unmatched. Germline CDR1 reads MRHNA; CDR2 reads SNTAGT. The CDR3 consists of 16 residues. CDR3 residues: CASSLAGEYFQETQYF. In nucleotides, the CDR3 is TGTGCCAGCAGTCTAGCGGGGGAGTACTTTCAAGAGACCCAGTACTTC.

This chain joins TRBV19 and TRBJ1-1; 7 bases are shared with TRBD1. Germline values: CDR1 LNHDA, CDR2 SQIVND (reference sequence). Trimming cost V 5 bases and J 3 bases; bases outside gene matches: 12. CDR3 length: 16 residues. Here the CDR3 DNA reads TGTGCCAGTAGTCCCCAGGGGGGCCTCATATACACTGAAGCTTTCTTT. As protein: CASSPQGGLIYTEAFF.

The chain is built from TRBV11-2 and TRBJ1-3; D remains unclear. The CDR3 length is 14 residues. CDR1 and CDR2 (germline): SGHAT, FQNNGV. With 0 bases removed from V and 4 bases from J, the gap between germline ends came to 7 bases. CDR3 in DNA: TGTGCCAGCAGCTTAGACGTATTAGGAAACACCATATATTTT. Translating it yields CASSLDVLGNTIYF.

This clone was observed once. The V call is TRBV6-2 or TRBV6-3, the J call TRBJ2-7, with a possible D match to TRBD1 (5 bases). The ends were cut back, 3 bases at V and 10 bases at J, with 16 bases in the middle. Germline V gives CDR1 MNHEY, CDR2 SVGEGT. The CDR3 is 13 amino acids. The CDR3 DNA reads TGTGCCAGCAGTTATTCAGGGTCCCCCGCCCAGTACTTC. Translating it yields CASSYSGSPAQYF.

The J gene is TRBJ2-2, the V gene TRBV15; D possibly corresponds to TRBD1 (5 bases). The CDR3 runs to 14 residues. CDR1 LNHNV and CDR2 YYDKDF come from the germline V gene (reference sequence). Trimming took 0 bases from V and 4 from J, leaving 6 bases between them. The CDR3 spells CATSRDRATGELFF. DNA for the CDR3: TGTGCCACCAGCAGAGACAGGGCCACCGGGGAGCTGTTTTTT.

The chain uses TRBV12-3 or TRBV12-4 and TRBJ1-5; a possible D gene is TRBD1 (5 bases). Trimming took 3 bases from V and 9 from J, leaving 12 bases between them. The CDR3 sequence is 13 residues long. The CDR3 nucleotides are TGTGCCAGCAGTTTGGCAGGGAAGGGGCCCCAGCATTTT. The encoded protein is CASSLAGKGPQHF.

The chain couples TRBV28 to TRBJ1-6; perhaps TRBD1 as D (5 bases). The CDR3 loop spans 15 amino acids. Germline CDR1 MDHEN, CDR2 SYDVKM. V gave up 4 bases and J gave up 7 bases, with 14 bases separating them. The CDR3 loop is CASSSIGEGNSPLHF. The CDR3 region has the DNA TGTGCCAGCAGTTCCATCGGGGAGGGGAATTCACCCCTCCACTTT.

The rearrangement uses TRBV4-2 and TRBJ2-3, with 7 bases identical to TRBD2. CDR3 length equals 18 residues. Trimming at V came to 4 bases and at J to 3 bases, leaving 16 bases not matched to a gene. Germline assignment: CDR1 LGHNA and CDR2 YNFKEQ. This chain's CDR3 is CASSPGLESSGLTDTQYF. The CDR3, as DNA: TGTGCCAGCAGCCCGGGGTTGGAAAGTAGCGGGTTGACAGATACGCAGTATTTT.